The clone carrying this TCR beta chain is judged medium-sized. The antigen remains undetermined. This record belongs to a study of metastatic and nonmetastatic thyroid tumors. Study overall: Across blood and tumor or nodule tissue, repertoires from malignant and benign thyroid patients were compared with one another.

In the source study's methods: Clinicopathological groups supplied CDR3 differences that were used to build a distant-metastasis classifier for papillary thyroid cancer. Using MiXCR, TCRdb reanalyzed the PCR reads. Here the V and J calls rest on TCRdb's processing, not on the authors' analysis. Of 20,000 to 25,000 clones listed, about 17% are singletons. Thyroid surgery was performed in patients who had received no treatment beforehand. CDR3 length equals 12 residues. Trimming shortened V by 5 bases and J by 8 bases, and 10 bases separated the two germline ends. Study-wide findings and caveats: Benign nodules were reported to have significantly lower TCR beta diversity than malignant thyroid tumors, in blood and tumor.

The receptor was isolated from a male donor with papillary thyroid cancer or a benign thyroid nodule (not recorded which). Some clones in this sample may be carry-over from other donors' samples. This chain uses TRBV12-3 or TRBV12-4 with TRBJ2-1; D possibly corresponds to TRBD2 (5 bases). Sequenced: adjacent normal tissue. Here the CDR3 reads CASSPWEHEQFF. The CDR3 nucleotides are TGTGCCAGCAGTCCATGGGAGCATGAGCAGTTCTTC.